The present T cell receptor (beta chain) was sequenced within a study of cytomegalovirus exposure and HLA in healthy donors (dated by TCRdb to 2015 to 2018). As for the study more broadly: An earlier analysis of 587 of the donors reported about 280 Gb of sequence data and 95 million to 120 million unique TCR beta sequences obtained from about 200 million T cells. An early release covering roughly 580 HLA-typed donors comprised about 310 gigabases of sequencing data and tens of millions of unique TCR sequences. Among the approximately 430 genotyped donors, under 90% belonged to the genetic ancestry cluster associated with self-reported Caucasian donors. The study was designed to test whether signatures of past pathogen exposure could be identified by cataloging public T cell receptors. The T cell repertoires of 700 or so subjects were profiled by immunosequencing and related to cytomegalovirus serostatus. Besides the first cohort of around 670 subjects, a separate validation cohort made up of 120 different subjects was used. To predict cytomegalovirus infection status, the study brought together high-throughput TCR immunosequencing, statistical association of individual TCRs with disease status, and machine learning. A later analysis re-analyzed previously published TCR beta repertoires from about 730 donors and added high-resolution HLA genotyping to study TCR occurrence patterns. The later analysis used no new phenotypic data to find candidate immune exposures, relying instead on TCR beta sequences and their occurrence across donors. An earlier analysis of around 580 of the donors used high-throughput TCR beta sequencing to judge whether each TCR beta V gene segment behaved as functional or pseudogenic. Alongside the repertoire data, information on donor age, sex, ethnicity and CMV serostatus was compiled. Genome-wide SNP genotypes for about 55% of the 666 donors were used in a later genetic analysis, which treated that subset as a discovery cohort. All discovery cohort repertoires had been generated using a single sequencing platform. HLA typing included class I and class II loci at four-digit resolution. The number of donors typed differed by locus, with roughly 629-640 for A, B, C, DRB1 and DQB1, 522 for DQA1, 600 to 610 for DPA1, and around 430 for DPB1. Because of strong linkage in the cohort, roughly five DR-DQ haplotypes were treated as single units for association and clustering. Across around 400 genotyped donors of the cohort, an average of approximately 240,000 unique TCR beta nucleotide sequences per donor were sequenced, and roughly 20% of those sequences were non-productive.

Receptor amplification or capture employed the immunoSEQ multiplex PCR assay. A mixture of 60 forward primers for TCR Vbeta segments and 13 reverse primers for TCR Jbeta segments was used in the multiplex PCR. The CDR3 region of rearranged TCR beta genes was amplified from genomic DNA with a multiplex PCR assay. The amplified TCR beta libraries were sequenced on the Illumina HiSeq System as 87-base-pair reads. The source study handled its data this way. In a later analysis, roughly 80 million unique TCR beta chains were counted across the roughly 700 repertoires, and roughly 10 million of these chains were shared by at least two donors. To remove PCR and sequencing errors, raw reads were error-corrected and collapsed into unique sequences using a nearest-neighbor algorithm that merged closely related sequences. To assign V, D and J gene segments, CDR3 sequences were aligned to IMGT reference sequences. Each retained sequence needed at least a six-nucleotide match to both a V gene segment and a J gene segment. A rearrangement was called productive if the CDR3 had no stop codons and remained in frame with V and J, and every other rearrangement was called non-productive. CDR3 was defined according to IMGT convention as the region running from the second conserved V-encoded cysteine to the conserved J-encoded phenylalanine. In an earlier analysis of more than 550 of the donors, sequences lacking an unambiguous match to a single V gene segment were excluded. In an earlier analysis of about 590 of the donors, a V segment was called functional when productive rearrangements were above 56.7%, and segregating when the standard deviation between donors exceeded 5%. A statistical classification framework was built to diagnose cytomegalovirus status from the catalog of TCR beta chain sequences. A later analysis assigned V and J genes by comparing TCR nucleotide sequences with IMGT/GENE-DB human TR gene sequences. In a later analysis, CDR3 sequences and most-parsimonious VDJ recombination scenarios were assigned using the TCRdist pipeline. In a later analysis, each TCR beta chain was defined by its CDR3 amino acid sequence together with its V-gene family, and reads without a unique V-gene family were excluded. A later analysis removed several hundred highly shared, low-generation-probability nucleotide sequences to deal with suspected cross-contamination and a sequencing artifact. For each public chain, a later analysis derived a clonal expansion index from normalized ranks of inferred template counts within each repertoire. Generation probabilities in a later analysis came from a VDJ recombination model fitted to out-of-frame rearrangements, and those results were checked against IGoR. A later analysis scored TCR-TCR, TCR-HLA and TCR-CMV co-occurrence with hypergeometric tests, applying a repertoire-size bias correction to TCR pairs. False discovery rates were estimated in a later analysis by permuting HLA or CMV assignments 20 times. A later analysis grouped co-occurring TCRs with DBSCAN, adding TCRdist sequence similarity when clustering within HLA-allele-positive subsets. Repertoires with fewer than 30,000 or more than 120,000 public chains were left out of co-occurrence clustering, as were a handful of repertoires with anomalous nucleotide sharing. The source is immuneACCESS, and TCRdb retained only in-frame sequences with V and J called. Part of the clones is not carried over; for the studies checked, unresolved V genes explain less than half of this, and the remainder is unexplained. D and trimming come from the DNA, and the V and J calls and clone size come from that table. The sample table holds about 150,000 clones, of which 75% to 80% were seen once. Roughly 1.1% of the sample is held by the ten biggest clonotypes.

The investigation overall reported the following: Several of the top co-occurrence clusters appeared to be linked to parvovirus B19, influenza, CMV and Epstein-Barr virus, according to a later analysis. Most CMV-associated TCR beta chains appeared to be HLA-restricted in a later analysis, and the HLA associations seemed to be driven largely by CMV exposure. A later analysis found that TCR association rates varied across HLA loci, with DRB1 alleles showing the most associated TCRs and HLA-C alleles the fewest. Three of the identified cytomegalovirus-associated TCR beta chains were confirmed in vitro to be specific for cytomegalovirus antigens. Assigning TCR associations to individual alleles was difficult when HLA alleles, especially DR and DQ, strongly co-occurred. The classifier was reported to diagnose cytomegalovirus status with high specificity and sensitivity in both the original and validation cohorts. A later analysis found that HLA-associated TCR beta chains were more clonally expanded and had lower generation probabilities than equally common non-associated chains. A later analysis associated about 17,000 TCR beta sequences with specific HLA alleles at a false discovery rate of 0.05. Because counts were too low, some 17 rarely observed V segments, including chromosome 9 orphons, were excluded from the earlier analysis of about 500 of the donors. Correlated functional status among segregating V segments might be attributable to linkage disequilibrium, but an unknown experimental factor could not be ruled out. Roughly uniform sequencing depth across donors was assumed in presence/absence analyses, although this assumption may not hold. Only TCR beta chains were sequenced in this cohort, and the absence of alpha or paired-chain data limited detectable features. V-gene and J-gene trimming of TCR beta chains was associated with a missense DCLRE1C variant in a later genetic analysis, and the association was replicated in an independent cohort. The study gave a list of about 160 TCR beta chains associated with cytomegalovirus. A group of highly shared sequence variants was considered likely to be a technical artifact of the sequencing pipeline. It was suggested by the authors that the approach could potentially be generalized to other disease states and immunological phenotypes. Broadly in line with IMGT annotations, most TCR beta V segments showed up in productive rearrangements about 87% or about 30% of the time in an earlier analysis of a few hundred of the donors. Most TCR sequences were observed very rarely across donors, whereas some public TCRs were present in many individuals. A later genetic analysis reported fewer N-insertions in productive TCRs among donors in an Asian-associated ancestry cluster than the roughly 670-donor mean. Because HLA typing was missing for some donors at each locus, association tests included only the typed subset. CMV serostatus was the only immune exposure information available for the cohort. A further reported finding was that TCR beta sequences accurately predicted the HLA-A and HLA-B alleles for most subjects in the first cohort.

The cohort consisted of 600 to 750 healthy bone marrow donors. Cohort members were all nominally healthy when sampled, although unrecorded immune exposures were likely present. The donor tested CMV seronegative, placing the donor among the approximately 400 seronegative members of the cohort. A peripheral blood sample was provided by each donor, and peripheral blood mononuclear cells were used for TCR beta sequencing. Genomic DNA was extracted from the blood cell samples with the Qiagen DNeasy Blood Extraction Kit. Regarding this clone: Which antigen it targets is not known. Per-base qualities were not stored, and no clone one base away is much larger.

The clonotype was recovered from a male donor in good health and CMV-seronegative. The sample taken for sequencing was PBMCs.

In nucleotide form, the sequence is TGTGCCAGCAGCTATATGGGGCGGGGGTCCAATGAGCAGTTCTTC. Translated, it reads CASSYMGRGSNEQFF. This receptor chain uses TRBV27 and TRBJ2-1, with 7 junctional bases fitting TRBD2. The V end gives up 6 bases and the J end 6 bases, leaving 11 bases in the junction not matched to a gene. Including cysteine and phenylalanine, the CDR3 has 15 amino acids. Only the CDR3 portion is preserved as DNA: 45 bases, with reading frame beginning at the first base. Per the germline V gene (reference sequence), MNHEY is the CDR1 and SMNVEV is the CDR2.